The rows below give T cell receptor beta chains drawn from one sample of a study of beta chain features in type 1 diabetes. Sequencing was performed with immunoSEQ multiplex PCR; in TCRdb, only in-frame clones are kept and a portion is missing. The sample consists of 250,000 to 350,000 clones, less than 15% of them appearing once. Sequencing used central memory CD4+ T cells from blood. Source of these receptors: a man aged 25 to 40 in good health. The CDR3 runs from the conserved cysteine through the conserved F or W. Size is omitted from some rows. Given values are once, few, many or a class for expanded clones.

size: -; V: TRBV5-5; J: TRBJ1-1; CDR3: CASSLLGTVGSEAFF
size: -; V: TRBV2; J: TRBJ2-3; CDR3: CASSLGRTLDTQYF
size: -; V: TRBV6-5; J: TRBJ2-1; CDR3: CASRRDATIHEQFF
size: few; V: TRBV7-2; J: TRBJ1-5; CDR3: CASSSGRDFRPQHF
size: -; V: TRBV19; J: TRBJ1-4; CDR3: CANTNVREAATNEKLFF
size: few; V: TRBV7-7; J: TRBJ2-2; CDR3: CASSSGLGELFF
size: many; V: TRBV19; J: TRBJ1-1; CDR3: CATRGTSGAFF
size: few; V: TRBV4-2; J: TRBJ1-4; CDR3: CASSQDRQGEGEKLFF
size: few; V: TRBV7-9; J: TRBJ2-4; CDR3: CASSGRVLAKNIQYF
size: -; V: TRBV5-4; J: TRBJ2-2; CDR3: CASRNTGNTGELFF
size: -; V: TRBV7-2; J: TRBJ2-7; CDR3: CASSNRGETYEQYF
size: -; V: TRBV4-3; J: TRBJ2-3; CDR3: CASSQDKGTQYF
size: -; V: TRBV7-3; J: TRBJ2-3; CDR3: CASSPASGGGPIGDTQYF
size: -; V: TRBV30; J: TRBJ1-4; CDR3: CAWSTTEKLFF
size: -; V: TRBV5-6; J: TRBJ1-2; CDR3: CASSSQGNYGYTF
size: -; V: TRBV18; J: TRBJ2-7; CDR3: CASSPGFNRAGSYEQYF
size: few; V: TRBV5-4; J: TRBJ2-7; CDR3: CASSRTGTLPGGEQYF
size: few; V: TRBV2; J: TRBJ1-1; CDR3: CASIVMNTEAFF
size: few; V: TRBV5-5; J: TRBJ1-1; CDR3: CASSVNRDGTEAFF
size: few; V: TRBV7-9; J: TRBJ2-5; CDR3: CASSSWTGQETQYF
size: many; V: TRBV2; J: TRBJ2-6; CDR3: CASSEVPGANVLTF
size: -; V: TRBV7-7; J: TRBJ2-3; CDR3: CASSFASGDTQYF
size: many; V: TRBV7-2; J: TRBJ2-5; CDR3: CASSLGKKETQYF
size: many; V: TRBV13; J: TRBJ1-3; CDR3: CASLHGSGNTIYF
size: many; V: TRBV28; J: TRBJ1-2; CDR3: CASSLGTTNYGYTF
size: few; V: TRBV20-1; J: TRBJ1-2; CDR3: CSADPPEGYTF
size: -; V: TRBV9; J: TRBJ2-1; CDR3: CASSPSVEQFF
size: few; V: TRBV18; J: TRBJ1-2; CDR3: CASSVQGRGDYGYTF
size: few; V: TRBV11-2; J: TRBJ2-1; CDR3: CASSQASSRHNEQFF
size: -; V: TRBV4-1; J: TRBJ1-4; CDR3: CASSQEGRPTNEKLFF
size: many; V: TRBV7-2; J: TRBJ2-1; CDR3: CASTPDNEQFF
size: -; V: TRBV27; J: TRBJ1-1; CDR3: CASSLVDPNTEAFF
size: -; V: TRBV7-2; J: TRBJ1-2; CDR3: CASSLTGAYGYTF
size: -; V: TRBV7-2; J: TRBJ2-7; CDR3: CASSLDAGQSSYEQYF
size: few; V: TRBV6-6; J: TRBJ1-1; CDR3: CASSRNRDTEAFF
size: few; V: TRBV5-4; J: TRBJ2-1; CDR3: CASSLELARGYNEQFF
size: few; V: TRBV6-5; J: TRBJ2-7; CDR3: CASSWSGPSYEQYF
size: -; V: TRBV30; J: TRBJ2-3; CDR3: CAWSSVSAGGFTDTQYF
size: -; V: TRBV18; J: TRBJ2-4; CDR3: CASSLGQGSGNIQYF
size: few; V: TRBV7-2; J: TRBJ1-2; CDR3: CASSLGQGGTYGYTF
size: few; V: TRBV30; J: TRBJ1-2; CDR3: CAWSAGVGGYTF
size: few; V: TRBV6-5; J: TRBJ1-1; CDR3: CASSRGLGGEAFF
size: -; V: TRBV4-2; J: TRBJ1-2; CDR3: CASSSDGTYGYTF
size: few; V: TRBV4-2; J: TRBJ2-1; CDR3: CASSQGRDNEQFF
size: many; V: TRBV29-1; J: TRBJ1-4; CDR3: CSVAVATNEKLFF
size: few; V: TRBV30; J: TRBJ2-1; CDR3: CAWVGTSGQHYNEQFF
size: -; V: TRBV6-5; J: TRBJ2-7; CDR3: CASSEGGHRSEQYF